This T cell receptor beta chain was observed in a study of T cell responses to AZD1222 COVID-19 vaccine. Study summary: Second-dose groups at about 4 or about 12 weeks were pooled. Whole-study findings and limits: Females made up more of the donors, who were largely white British, and clonal diversity may have come out too low. Of spike-specific TCRs, nearly half reportedly target regions left unmutated in variants. Rises in breadth and depth of Spike-specific TCRs came after two AZD1222 doses.

Clones were read by immunoSEQ multiplex PCR, and TCRdb kept only the in-frame ones, dropping some. The sample consists of 150,000 to 200,000 clones, approximately 86% of them appearing once. Germline V gives CDR1 LGHNA, CDR2 YNFKEQ. V was clipped by 1 base and J by 4 bases; unmatched bases: 8. This CDR3 has 16 amino acids. A remark on this clone: The antigen remains unidentified.

This receptor was obtained from an adult in good health. The V gene is TRBV4-2, the J gene TRBJ2-5, with 8 bases that match TRBD2. This specimen consisted of peripheral blood, obtained on day 0 of AZD1222 vaccination. The chain's CDR3 is CASSQGGGGYRETQYF. Written as DNA, the CDR3 is TGTGCCAGCAGCCAAGGGGGCGGGGGGTACAGAGAGACCCAGTACTTC.